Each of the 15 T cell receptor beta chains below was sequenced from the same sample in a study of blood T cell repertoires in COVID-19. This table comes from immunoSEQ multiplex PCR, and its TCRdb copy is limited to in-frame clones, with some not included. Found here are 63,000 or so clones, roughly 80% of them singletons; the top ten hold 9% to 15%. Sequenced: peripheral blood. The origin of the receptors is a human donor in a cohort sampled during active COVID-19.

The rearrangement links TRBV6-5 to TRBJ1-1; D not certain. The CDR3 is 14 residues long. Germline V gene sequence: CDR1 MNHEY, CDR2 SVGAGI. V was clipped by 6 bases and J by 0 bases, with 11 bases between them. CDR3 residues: CASRREPLNTEAFF. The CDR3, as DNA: TGTGCCAGCAGGAGGGAGCCTTTGAACACTGAAGCTTTCTTT.

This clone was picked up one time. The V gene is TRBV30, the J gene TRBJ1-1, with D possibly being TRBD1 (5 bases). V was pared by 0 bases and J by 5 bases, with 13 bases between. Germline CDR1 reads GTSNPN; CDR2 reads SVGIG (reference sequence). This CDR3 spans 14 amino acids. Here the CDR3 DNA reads TGTGCCTGGAGTGTAACGGGGGGTCCGACTGAAGCTTTCTTT. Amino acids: CAWSVTGGPTEAFF.

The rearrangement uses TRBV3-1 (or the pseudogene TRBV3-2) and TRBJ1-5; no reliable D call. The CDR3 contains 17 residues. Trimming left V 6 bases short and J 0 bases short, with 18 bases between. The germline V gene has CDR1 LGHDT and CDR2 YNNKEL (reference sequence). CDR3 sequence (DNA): TGTGCCAGCAGTAGCACACAACAATCAGATAGCAATCAGCCCCAGCATTTT. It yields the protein CASSSTQQSDSNQPQHF.

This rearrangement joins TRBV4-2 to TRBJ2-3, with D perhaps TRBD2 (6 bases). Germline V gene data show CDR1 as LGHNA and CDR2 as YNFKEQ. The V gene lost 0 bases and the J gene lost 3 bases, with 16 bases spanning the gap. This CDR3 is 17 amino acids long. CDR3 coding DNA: TGTGCCAGCAGCCAAGACCCTGTAGGAGGGCGGACAGATACGCAGTATTTT. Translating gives CASSQDPVGGRTDTQYF.

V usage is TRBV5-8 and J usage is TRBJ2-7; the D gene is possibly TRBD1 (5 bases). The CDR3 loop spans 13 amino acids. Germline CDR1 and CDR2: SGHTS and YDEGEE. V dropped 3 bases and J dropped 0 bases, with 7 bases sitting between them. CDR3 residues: CASSSGPSYEQYF. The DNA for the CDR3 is TGTGCCAGCAGCTCAGGGCCCTCCTACGAGCAGTACTTC.

Here the CDR3 reads CASSVDGGYYNEQFF. CDR3 coding DNA: TGTGCCAGCAGCGTAGACGGGGGGTACTACAATGAGCAGTTCTTC. This rearrangement joins TRBV9 to TRBJ2-1; 7 bases are a match to TRBD2. Germline V CDR1 and CDR2: SGDLS, YYNGEE. This CDR3 comprises 15 residues. V trimming: 0 bases; J trimming: 3 bases; junction bases outside the gene matches: 3.

The CDR3 DNA sequence: TGTGCCAGCAGTTACGGCAGGGGGCGAAATTACTACGAGCAGTACTTC. Its translation is CASSYGRGRNYYEQYF. The chain couples TRBV6-6 to TRBJ2-7, with 8 bases identical to TRBD1. V was clipped by 2 bases and J by 3 bases; unmatched bases: 9. This CDR3 is 16 amino acids long. The germline gives CDR1 MNHNY, CDR2 SVGAGI (reference sequence).

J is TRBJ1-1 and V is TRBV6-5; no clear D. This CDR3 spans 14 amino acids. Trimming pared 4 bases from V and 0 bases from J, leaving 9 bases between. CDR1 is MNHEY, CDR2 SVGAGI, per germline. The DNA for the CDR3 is TGTGCCAGCAGTTGGTCGGAGATGAACACTGAAGCTTTCTTT. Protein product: CASSWSEMNTEAFF.

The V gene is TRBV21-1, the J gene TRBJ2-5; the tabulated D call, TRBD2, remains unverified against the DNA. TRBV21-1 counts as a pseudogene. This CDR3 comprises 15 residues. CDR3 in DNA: TGTGCCAGCAGCAAATCGACCGGGGTCGGGGAGACCCAGTACTTC. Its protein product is CASSKSTGVGETQYF.

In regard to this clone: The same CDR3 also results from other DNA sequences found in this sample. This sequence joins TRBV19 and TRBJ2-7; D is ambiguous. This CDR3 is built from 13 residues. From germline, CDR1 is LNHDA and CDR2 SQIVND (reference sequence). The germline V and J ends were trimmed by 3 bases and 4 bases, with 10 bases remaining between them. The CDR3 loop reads CASSIVGDYEQYF. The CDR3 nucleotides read TGTGCCAGTAGTATCGTGGGCGATTACGAGCAGTACTTC.

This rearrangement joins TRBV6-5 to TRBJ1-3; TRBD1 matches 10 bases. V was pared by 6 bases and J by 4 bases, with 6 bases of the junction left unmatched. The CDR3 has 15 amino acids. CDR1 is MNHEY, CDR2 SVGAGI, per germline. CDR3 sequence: CASRPDRGLGNTIYF. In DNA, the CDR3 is TGTGCCAGCAGGCCAGACAGGGGGCTCGGAAACACCATATATTTT.

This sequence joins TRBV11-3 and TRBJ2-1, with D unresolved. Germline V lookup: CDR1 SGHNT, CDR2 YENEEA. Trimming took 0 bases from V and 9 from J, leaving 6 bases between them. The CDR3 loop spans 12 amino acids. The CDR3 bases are TGTGCCAGCAGCTTAGACGGTCCTGAGCAGTTCTTC. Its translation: CASSLDGPEQFF.

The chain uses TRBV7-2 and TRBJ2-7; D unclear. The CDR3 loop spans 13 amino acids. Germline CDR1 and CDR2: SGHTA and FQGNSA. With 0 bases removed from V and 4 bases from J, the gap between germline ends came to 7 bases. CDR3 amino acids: CASSLAENYEQYF. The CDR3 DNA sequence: TGTGCCAGCAGCTTAGCGGAGAATTACGAGCAGTACTTC. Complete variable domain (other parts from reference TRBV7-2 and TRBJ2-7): GAGVSQSPSNKVTEKGKDVELRCDPISGHTALYWYRQSLGQGLEFLIYFQGNSAPDKSGLPSDRFSAERTGGSVSTLTIQRTQQEDSAVYLCASSLAENYEQYFGPGTRLTVT.

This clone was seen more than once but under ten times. CDR3 residues: CASSLVGGNQPQHF. CDR3 DNA: TGTGCCAGCAGCTTAGTAGGAGGGAATCAGCCCCAGCATTTT. The chain carries TRBV7-2 and TRBJ1-5; D remains ambiguous. The CDR3 loop spans 14 amino acids. Trimming took 1 base from V and 4 from J, leaving 8 bases between them. Germline V lookup: CDR1 SGHTA, CDR2 FQGNSA.

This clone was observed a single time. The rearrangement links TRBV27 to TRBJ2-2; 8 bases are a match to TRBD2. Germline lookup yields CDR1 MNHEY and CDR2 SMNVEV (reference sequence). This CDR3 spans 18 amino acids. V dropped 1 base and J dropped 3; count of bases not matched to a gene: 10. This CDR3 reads CASSLWASGQAYTGELFF. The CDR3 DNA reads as TGTGCCAGCAGTTTATGGGCTAGCGGGCAGGCTTACACCGGGGAGCTGTTTTTT.